A selection of T cell receptor beta chains follows, all from one sample in a study of cytomegalovirus exposure and HLA in healthy donors. Assay: immunoSEQ multiplex PCR; the TCRdb copy retains only in-frame clones and omits some. Of around 60,000 clones listed, roughly 94% are singletons. Material: PBMCs. The receptors originated from a young woman in good health and CMV-seropositive. CDR3s include the opening cysteine and the closing phenylalanine or tryptophan. The D gene is left open where the match is weak. Clone size is shown for a subset of rows, as once, few, many or a class of expanded clone.

V: TRBV19
J: TRBJ1-1
size: once
D: NA
DNA: TGTGCCAGTAGTATGTTCAGGGACACTGAAGCTTTCTTT
CDR3: CASSMFRDTEAFF

V: TRBV11-1
J: TRBJ2-5
size: NA
D: NA
DNA: TGTGCCAGCAGCTTGACACAGAGGGACCAAGAGACCCAGTACTTC
CDR3: CASSLTQRDQETQYF

V: TRBV1
J: TRBJ1-1
size: once
D: NA
DNA: TGCACCAGCAGCCATCAGGGGGCGAACACTGAAGCTTTCTTT
CDR3: CTSSHQGANTEAFF

V: TRBV7-2
J: TRBJ2-1
size: NA
D: NA
DNA: TGTGCCAGCAGCTTAGCTCCAGGGCCCTACAATGAGCAGTTCTTC
CDR3: CASSLAPGPYNEQFF

V: TRBV29-1
J: TRBJ1-1
size: NA
D: NA
DNA: TGCAGCGTGTCAAGGGGCTCCGCTGAAGCTTTCTTT
CDR3: CSVSRGSAEAFF

V: TRBV6-1
J: TRBJ1-5
size: NA
D: NA
DNA: TGTGCCAGCAGTGGGGACTTAGGGAGAGTTCAGCCCCAGCATTTT
CDR3: CASSGDLGRVQPQHF

V: TRBV15
J: TRBJ2-7
size: once
D: TRBD1
DNA: TGTGCCTCTAAGACAGGGGATACCTACGAGCAGTACTTC
CDR3: CASKTGDTYEQYF

V: TRBV7-2
J: TRBJ2-2
size: NA
D: NA
DNA: TGTGCCAGCAGCTTAGGAGGGTTCACCGGGGAGCTGTTTTTT
CDR3: CASSLGGFTGELFF

V: TRBV9
J: TRBJ2-3
size: NA
D: TRBD2
DNA: TGTGCCAGCAGCGTATATAGCGGGAGAAGCACAGATACGCAGTATTTT
CDR3: CASSVYSGRSTDTQYF

V: TRBV2
J: TRBJ2-7
size: few
D: NA
DNA: TGTGCCAGCAGGTACAGTGGCGAGCAGTACTTC
CDR3: CASRYSGEQYF

V: TRBV5-1
J: TRBJ2-5
size: NA
D: TRBD2
DNA: TGCGCCAGCAGCTTGTCTCATAGGAACCCGAACGGGGGGGCCGGAGAGACCCAGTACTTC
CDR3: CASSLSHRNPNGGAGETQYF

V: TRBV5-6
J: TRBJ2-1
size: NA
D: TRBD2
DNA: TGTGCCAGCAGCTTCGGGACTAATTACAATGAGCAGTTCTTC
CDR3: CASSFGTNYNEQFF

V: TRBV5-1
J: TRBJ2-1
size: once
D: TRBD2
DNA: TGCGCCAGCAGCAAAAACCCAACTAGCGGGAGTAACAATGAGCAGTTCTTC
CDR3: CASSKNPTSGSNNEQFF

V: TRBV6-1
J: TRBJ1-1
size: NA
D: NA
DNA: TGTGCCAGCAGTTTACAGGTGGTGAACACTGAAGCTTTCTTT
CDR3: CASSLQVVNTEAFF

V: TRBV11-2
J: TRBJ1-1
size: once
D: NA
DNA: TGTGCCAGCAGCTCCCCGGGACATATGCTTGACTTGCCTGAAGCTTTCTTT
CDR3: CASSSPGHMLDLPEAFF

V: TRBV27
J: TRBJ2-2
size: NA
D: TRBD1
DNA: TGTGCCAGCGGGACAGGTGTCCTTGGGGAGCTGTTTTTT
CDR3: CASGTGVLGELFF

V: TRBV29-1
J: TRBJ2-1
size: NA
D: NA
DNA: TGCAGCGTTGACAGGGGGGATGTGCAGTTCTTC
CDR3: CSVDRGDVQFF

V: TRBV7-3
J: TRBJ2-6
size: once
D: TRBD1
DNA: TGTGCCAGCAGCCGGACCGGGGACAGCCTCCCCTCTGGGGCCAACGTCCTGACTTTC
CDR3: CASSRTGDSLPSGANVLTF

V: TRBV6-5
J: TRBJ2-1
size: once
D: NA
DNA: TGTGCCAGCAGTGTCCTCAATGAGCAGTTCTTC
CDR3: CASSVLNEQFF

V: TRBV29-1
J: TRBJ2-2
size: NA
D: NA
DNA: TGCAGCGTTGTCAGTGTAGAGCGGGCCGGGGAGCTGTTTTTT
CDR3: CSVVSVERAGELFF

V: TRBV7-3
J: TRBJ2-2
size: NA
D: TRBD2
DNA: TGTGCCAGCAGCTTACTACCGGCTAGCGGCGTAAACACCGGGGAGCTGTTTTTT
CDR3: CASSLLPASGVNTGELFF

V: TRBV28
J: TRBJ1-6
size: once
D: TRBD1
DNA: TGTGCCAGCAGTTTATCGACAGGGGCGGGTTCACCCCTCCACTTT
CDR3: CASSLSTGAGSPLHF

V: TRBV7-2
J: TRBJ1-1
size: NA
D: TRBD1
DNA: TGTGCCAGCAGCCCTACAGGGGCGGGGAGCACTGAAGCTTTCTTT
CDR3: CASSPTGAGSTEAFF

V: TRBV15
J: TRBJ2-1
size: once
D: NA
DNA: TGTGCCACCAGCAGAGTGGCAGGGCCTAGGAACTACAATGAGCAGTTCTTC
CDR3: CATSRVAGPRNYNEQFF

V: TRBV13
J: TRBJ2-3
size: NA
D: TRBD2
DNA: TGTGCCAGCAGCTTAGGCCGAGAGCGGGGGAGCACAGATACGCAGTATTTT
CDR3: CASSLGRERGSTDTQYF

V: TRBV30
J: TRBJ2-7
size: once
D: NA
DNA: TGTGCCTGGAGTCCGGACAGTTACGGCGAGCAGTACTTC
CDR3: CAWSPDSYGEQYF

V: TRBV9
J: TRBJ2-1
size: few
D: NA
DNA: TGTGCCAGCAGCGTATGGGGGTCTAGCGTTTACAATGAGCAGTTCTTC
CDR3: CASSVWGSSVYNEQFF

V: TRBV6-1
J: TRBJ1-4
size: NA
D: NA
DNA: TGTGCCAGTGCCCCCGCTCGGGGGGCAGGGGAAAAACTGTTTTTT
CDR3: CASAPARGAGEKLFF

V: TRBV9
J: TRBJ2-6
size: NA
D: TRBD1
DNA: TGTGCCAGCAGCGTAACAGGGGGCTCTGGGGCCAACGTCCTGACTTTC
CDR3: CASSVTGGSGANVLTF

V: TRBV4-1
J: TRBJ2-1
size: NA
D: TRBD2
DNA: TGCGCCAGCAGCCAAGCAATCCACCACCAACTAGCGGGACGGGGGAATGAGCAGTTCTTC
CDR3: CASSQAIHHQLAGRGNEQFF

V: TRBV7-9
J: TRBJ2-1
size: NA
D: TRBD1
DNA: TGTGCCAGCAGCTACCGGGACAGGGGGGTAAATGAGCAGTTCTTC
CDR3: CASSYRDRGVNEQFF

V: TRBV7-3
J: TRBJ2-3
size: NA
D: NA
DNA: TGTGCCAGCAGCCCAAAGGACTCGTACGGACCCACAGATACGCAGTATTTT
CDR3: CASSPKDSYGPTDTQYF

V: TRBV25-1
J: TRBJ1-6
size: NA
D: NA
DNA: TGTGCCAGCAGTGTCCACAGGGAATCACCCCTCCACTTT
CDR3: CASSVHRESPLHF

V: TRBV27
J: TRBJ1-4
size: once
D: NA
DNA: TGTGCCAGCAGTTTAGTCCCCGCAACTAATGAAAAACTGTTTTTT
CDR3: CASSLVPATNEKLFF

V: TRBV18
J: TRBJ2-2
size: NA
D: NA
DNA: TGTGCCAGCTCACCACCGTCGGTAGCGCGGGGGAACACCGGGGAGCTGTTTTTT
CDR3: CASSPPSVARGNTGELFF

V: TRBV5-1
J: TRBJ2-1
size: NA
D: TRBD1
DNA: TGCGCCAGCAGCTTGGTGACAGGGAATAACAATGAGCAGTTCTTC
CDR3: CASSLVTGNNNEQFF

V: TRBV28
J: TRBJ2-7
size: NA
D: TRBD1
DNA: TGTGCCAGCAGTTTTACAGGGGGCTACGAGCAGTACTTC
CDR3: CASSFTGGYEQYF

V: TRBV7-8
J: TRBJ1-2
size: NA
D: TRBD1
DNA: TGTGCCAGCAGCTCTAGACAGGGTTCCTATGGCTACACCTTC
CDR3: CASSSRQGSYGYTF

V: TRBV4-3
J: TRBJ1-5
size: NA
D: NA
DNA: TGCGCCAGCAGCCAAGGATACAGGGCCAATCAGCCCCAGCATTTT
CDR3: CASSQGYRANQPQHF

V: TRBV19
J: TRBJ2-7
size: few
D: TRBD2
DNA: TGTGCCAGTAGTATGGGACTAGGGTCCTACGAGCAGTACTTC
CDR3: CASSMGLGSYEQYF

V: TRBV7-8
J: TRBJ1-5
size: NA
D: NA
DNA: TGTGCCAGCAGCGCTATGGGGGGGTATAGCAATCAGCCCCAGCATTTT
CDR3: CASSAMGGYSNQPQHF

V: TRBV5-6
J: TRBJ2-7
size: NA
D: TRBD1
DNA: TGTGCCAGCAGCCGGACAGGGGGCTTGTACGAGCAGTACTTC
CDR3: CASSRTGGLYEQYF

V: TRBV9
J: TRBJ2-7
size: few
D: TRBD1
DNA: TGTGCCAGCAGCGTAGCGACAGGGGGAGGACCCTACGAGCAGTACTTC
CDR3: CASSVATGGGPYEQYF

V: TRBV2
J: TRBJ2-7
size: NA
D: TRBD2
DNA: TGTGCCAGCAGTGAGGCGGGAGGGCCCTACGAGCAGTACTTC
CDR3: CASSEAGGPYEQYF

V: TRBV4-2
J: TRBJ2-7
size: NA
D: NA
DNA: TGTGCCAGCAGCCAAGACTGGGGGCGACCGGACGAGCAGTACTTC
CDR3: CASSQDWGRPDEQYF

V: TRBV6-5
J: TRBJ1-1
size: NA
D: NA
DNA: TGTGCCAGCAGTTACAAGAGGGATCGTGAAGCTTTCTTT
CDR3: CASSYKRDREAFF

V: TRBV5-8
J: TRBJ2-7
size: NA
D: NA
DNA: TGTGCCAGCAGCCCATACAGCTACGAGCAGTACTTC
CDR3: CASSPYSYEQYF